The rows below give T cell receptor beta chains drawn from one sample of a study of radiotherapy plus CTLA-4 blockade in lung cancer. Only in-frame clones appear in the TCRdb table, and some are missing; sequencing was by immunoSEQ multiplex PCR. The sample records about 90,000 clones, around 83% being singletons. This sample comprised peripheral blood, obtained from a patient treated with radiotherapy plus ipilimumab. The receptors shown here come from a human donor with non-small cell lung cancer that progressed on radiotherapy plus ipilimumab. Both conserved end residues are part of each CDR3. The order of the fields is clone size, V gene, J gene, CDR3 protein. The listing skips clone size in some rows; elsewhere it reads once, few, many or a size class.

NA,TRBV27,TRBJ1-2,CASSGGYGYTF
NA,TRBV27,TRBJ2-5,CASSLRVLGTQYF
NA,TRBV4-2,TRBJ1-1,CASSQTGQMNTEAFF
NA,TRBV4-1,TRBJ1-2,CASSQVGGYTF
NA,TRBV4-3,TRBJ2-7,CASSQDPNGGSGYEQYF
NA,TRBV21-1,TRBJ1-5,CASSPSRAGGRIGQPQHF
NA,TRBV7-2,TRBJ2-3,CASSLRGRLTGGPDTQYF
few,TRBV7-2,TRBJ2-2,CASSPMWAGELFF
NA,TRBV14,TRBJ2-5,CASSHSRDSRQETQYF
NA,TRBV28,TRBJ1-2,CAILKQGRGYTF
NA,TRBV9,TRBJ2-2,CASSVAIAGGTGELFF
NA,TRBV15,TRBJ1-4,CATSRDRSIGQGYEKLFF
NA,TRBV6-4,TRBJ2-1,CASSRGRGRKLGQFF
NA,TRBV4-3,TRBJ1-1,CASSPGTANTEAFF
NA,TRBV5-6,TRBJ2-7,CASSLLGYEQYF
NA,TRBV7-7,TRBJ2-1,CASSLDWVSLEQFF
NA,TRBV30,TRBJ1-6,CAWSVHRGGNSPLHF
NA,TRBV19,TRBJ2-7,CATAWRGGYEQYF
NA,TRBV5-1,TRBJ1-1,CASSLYDGSTEAFF
NA,TRBV27,TRBJ2-2,CASSLGQGNTGELFF
few,TRBV27,TRBJ2-3,CASRQRDSYTQYF
NA,TRBV11-2,TRBJ2-4,CASSPDGTKLAKNIQYF
NA,TRBV19,TRBJ2-7,CASRSGQGSYEQYF
NA,TRBV30,TRBJ2-1,CAWSLRLADYLNNEQFF
NA,TRBV5-3,TRBJ1-5,CARSLPQGSLGNQPQHF
NA,TRBV5-1,TRBJ2-1,CASRQTGVDEQFF
NA,TRBV6-5,TRBJ1-3,CASSYSRGSSGNTIYF